The sequence of this T cell receptor (beta chain) was determined in a study of T cells in Graves' hyperthyroidism and ophthalmopathy. This clonotype was seen just once. Germline CDR1 and CDR2: SNHLY and FYNNEI. This CDR3 spans 14 amino acids. Trimming took off 5 bases at V and 5 bases at J, with 15 bases between the two ends. TCR beta CDR3 region amplification was performed from RNA transcripts. First-round RT-PCR of the TCR CDR3 relied on the HTBI primer set. A single record per CDR3 protein comes from TCRdb applying MiXCR to the multiplex PCR reads. The repertoire holds over 300,000 distinct CDR3 sequences, with 11% to 15% as singletons.

The source is a woman aged 55 to 70 with Graves' hyperthyroidism. The chain is built from TRBV2 and TRBJ2-5; D might be TRBD1 (6 bases). Source material: blood. CDR3: CASSLGRGKETQYF. CDR3 in DNA: TGTGCCAGCAGTTTAGGCAGGGGTAAGGAGACCCAGTACTTC.